Below, 26 T cell receptor beta chains from the same sample are listed, as sequenced in a study of T cells in Graves' hyperthyroidism and ophthalmopathy. Researchers amplified the TCR beta CDR3 regions from RNA transcripts. TCR CDR3 underwent first-round RT-PCR with the HTBI primer set. Using its own MiXCR run on the multiplex PCR reads, TCRdb lists one record per CDR3 protein. The table includes approximately 600,000 distinct CDR3 sequences, roughly 20% detected once. Sample: blood. These receptors came from a man aged 25-45 years with Graves' ophthalmopathy.

This clonotype was observed at least ten times. The chain has TRBV28 and TRBJ2-6; 7 nucleotides line up with TRBD1. The CDR3 has 15 amino acids. CDR1 and CDR2 (germline): MDHEN, SYDVKM. The trim removed 8 bases at V and 2 bases at J, leaving 6 bases unmatched. CDR3 amino acids: CASRQGSAGANVLTF. The CDR3 DNA is TGTGCCAGCCGACAGGGTTCTGCTGGGGCCAACGTCCTGACTTTC.

This clonotype came up a few times. This chain links TRBV5-8 with TRBJ2-3; TRBD2 is a possible D gene (6 bases). Germline lookup yields CDR1 SGHTS and CDR2 YDEGEE. V was clipped by 4 bases and J by 6 bases, with 12 bases between them. The CDR3 totals 13 residues. In nucleotides, the CDR3 is TGTGCCAGCAGCGCGGGGCGCTCGGATACGCAGTATTTT. Encoded protein: CASSAGRSDTQYF.

This clonotype was seen many times. V is TRBV18 and J is TRBJ1-4; D is possibly TRBD1 (6 bases). The CDR3 has 16 amino acids. CDR1 is KGHSH and CDR2 is LQKENI in the germline V gene. V was trimmed by 2 bases and J by 4 bases, leaving 14 bases between them. The CDR3 coding sequence is TGTGCCAGCTCACCAACGGCGGACAGCTTTAATGAAAAACTGTTTTTT. Protein sequence: CASSPTADSFNEKLFF.

The J gene is TRBJ1-5, the V gene TRBV10-1, with D possibly matching TRBD1 (5 bases). The CDR3 has 16 amino acids. The V and J ends lost 7 bases and 0 bases respectively, with 16 bases between them. Looked up from germline, CDR1 is WNHNN and CDR2 is SYGVQD (reference sequence). CDR3 loop: CASTRFFRVSNQPQHF. Written as DNA, the CDR3 is TGCGCCAGCACCAGGTTTTTCAGGGTTAGCAATCAGCCCCAGCATTTT.

In its sample, this clonotype was seen a few times. This chain connects TRBV20-1 to TRBJ2-5; 8 nucleotides line up with TRBD2. CDR3 size: 15 residues. V lost 0 bases to trimming and J lost 5 bases; unmatched junction nucleotides: 8. The germline V gene has CDR1 DFQATT and CDR2 SNEGSKA (reference sequence). The CDR3 DNA reads as TGCAGTGCTAGAGACGCCAGCGGGGGACGGGAGACCCAGTACTTC. Encoded protein: CSARDASGGRETQYF.

This clonotype was observed at least ten times. V usage is TRBV3-1 and J usage is TRBJ2-3; 8 bases agree with TRBD2. This CDR3 has 15 residues. J gave up 5 bases and V 3 bases, and 7 bases lay outside the gene matches. Germline V gives CDR1 LGHDT, CDR2 YNNKEL (reference sequence). For the CDR3, the DNA is TGTGCCAGCAGCCAGGCCGGGACTAGATTAGATACGCAGTATTTT. Residues: CASSQAGTRLDTQYF.

V is TRBV4-1 and J is TRBJ2-2, with 9 bases matching TRBD2. Germline V gives CDR1 MGHRA, CDR2 YSYEKL. The V segment lost 5 bases and the J segment 7 bases; nucleotides outside the gene matches: 8. This CDR3 has 15 residues. This chain's CDR3 is CASSVLAGAGGELFF. The DNA for the CDR3 is TGCGCCAGCAGCGTATTAGCGGGAGCCGGCGGGGAGCTGTTTTTT.

The sample holds many counts of this clonotype. The gene calls are TRBV30 and TRBJ1-5; D remains ambiguous. The CDR3 is 12 residues long. Germline CDR1 GTSNPN, CDR2 SVGIG (reference sequence). Trimming removed 3 bases from V and 3 bases from J, with 6 bases in between. CDR3 region: CAWSSFNQPQHF. In DNA form, the CDR3 reads TGTGCCTGGAGCAGTTTCAATCAGCCCCAGCATTTT.

Comments on this clonotype: A read error may produce the germline difference seen at one junction end. This chain joins TRBV9 and TRBJ1-1; D not certain. Germline V gene lookup returns CDR1 SGDLS and CDR2 YYNGEE. The CDR3 is 13 amino acids. This CDR3 reads CASSVFESTEAFF. CDR3 bases: TGTGCCAGCAGCGTATTTGAGAGCACTGAAGCCTTCTTT.

This clonotype occurred many times. The J gene is TRBJ1-5, the V gene TRBV9; 10 nucleotides match TRBD1. Germline CDR1 and CDR2: SGDLS and YYNGEE. The CDR3 is 16 amino acids. J gave up 1 base and V 4 bases, and 5 bases lay outside the gene matches. The CDR3 coding sequence is TGTGCCAGCAGCCCCGGGACAGGGGAAAGCAATCAGCCCCAGCATTTT. Its translation is CASSPGTGESNQPQHF.

This clonotype has ten or more counts. This chain joins TRBV28 and TRBJ2-5; weak D call: TRBD1 (7 bases). Between the trimmed V and J ends, which lost 7 bases and 5 bases, there was a span of 11 bases. The CDR3 covers 12 residues. The V gene's germline CDR1 is MDHEN and CDR2 SYDVKM. The CDR3 nucleotides read TGTGCCAGCAATTCAGGGGGGGAGACCCAGTACTTC. Translated, it gives CASNSGGETQYF.

In its sample, this clonotype was seen a few times. The chain carries TRBV7-2 and TRBJ2-1, with D perhaps TRBD2 (6 bases). CDR3 length equals 14 residues. Germline CDR1 and CDR2: SGHTA and FQGNSA. Trimming removed 5 bases from V and 8 bases from J, with 16 bases in between. For the CDR3, the DNA is TGTGCCAGCAGCGTAGGGAGGCAGGGCGATGAGCAGTTCTTC. Protein product: CASSVGRQGDEQFF.

This clonotype was recorded many times. V is TRBV2 and J is TRBJ2-1; no definite D call. Trimming took 4 bases from V and 1 from J, leaving 5 bases between them. The CDR3 consists of 13 residues. The germline V gene encodes CDR1 SNHLY and CDR2 FYNNEI. CDR3 DNA: TGTGCCAGCAGTGTCCGGTCCTACAATGAGCAGTTCTTC. Translation: CASSVRSYNEQFF.

This clonotype came up a few times. The chain couples TRBV28 to TRBJ1-6; no firm D call. The V and J ends lost 6 bases and 8 bases respectively, with 14 bases between them. CDR3 length equals 14 residues. In germline, CDR1 is MDHEN, CDR2 SYDVKM. This chain's CDR3 is CASSPRVPYSPLHF. In nucleotides, the CDR3 is TGTGCCAGCAGCCCAAGGGTGCCCTATTCACCCCTCCACTTT.

This clonotype has just a few counts. The V gene is TRBV28, the J gene TRBJ1-3; D is possibly TRBD1 (6 bases). This CDR3 spans 15 amino acids. CDR1 and CDR2 from the germline V gene are MDHEN and SYDVKM. The germline V and J ends were trimmed by 5 bases and 3 bases, with 14 bases remaining between them. The chain's CDR3 is CASSGTGTRGNTIYF. The CDR3 bases are TGTGCCAGCAGTGGAACCGGGACACGTGGAAACACCATATATTTT.

This clonotype has a count of ten or more. The chain carries TRBV30 and TRBJ1-4; D perhaps matches TRBD1 (6 bases). The V and J ends lost 0 bases and 7 bases respectively, with 21 bases between them. The V gene's germline CDR1 is GTSNPN and CDR2 SVGIG (reference sequence). The CDR3 is made up of 17 amino acids. The CDR3 DNA follows: TGTGCCTGGAGTGTACGTTTGGGCAGGGGCTCCGGTGAAAAACTGTTTTTT. Translated: CAWSVRLGRGSGEKLFF.

This clonotype was counted only a few times. This chain uses TRBV2 with TRBJ1-2; 8 nucleotides match TRBD1. The trim removed 6 bases at V and 8 bases at J, leaving 8 bases unmatched. The CDR3 runs 13 residues. The germline CDR1 and CDR2 sequences are SNHLY and FYNNEI. For the CDR3, the DNA is TGTGCCAGCAGCGAGGGACAGGCCTGGGGCTACACCTTC. It encodes CASSEGQAWGYTF.

This clonotype has a count of ten or more. The chain employs TRBV7-9 and TRBJ1-2; D remains ambiguous. This CDR3 is 16 amino acids long. From germline, CDR1 is SEHNR and CDR2 FQNEAQ (reference sequence). V was pared by 5 bases and J by 2 bases, with 18 bases between. The CDR3 coding sequence is TGTGCCAGCAGCCGGGTAGGGCAGACCCTCAACTATGGCTACACCTTC. This gives the protein CASSRVGQTLNYGYTF.

This clonotype was counted at least ten times. This chain joins TRBV7-3 and TRBJ2-5; D call uncertain. The CDR3 runs to 14 residues. Germline CDR1 SGHTA, CDR2 FQGTGA. Trimming took 5 bases from V and 8 from J, leaving 18 bases between them. The CDR3 region has the DNA TGTGCCAGCAGCCCGGGCCAGGCTCATGGTACCCAGTACTTC. Encoded protein: CASSPGQAHGTQYF.

This clonotype was counted between two and nine times. The J gene is TRBJ2-2, the V gene TRBV5-1, with D hard to call. The germline V gene encodes CDR1 SGHRS and CDR2 YFSETQ. The V and J ends lost 6 bases and 1 base respectively, with 13 bases between them. The CDR3 contains 15 residues. CDR3 in DNA: TGCGCCAGCACACCAGGCAGTTTGAACACCGGGGAGCTGTTTTTT. Translated: CASTPGSLNTGELFF.

This clonotype was recorded at least ten times. This chain connects TRBV7-8 to TRBJ2-1, with D possibly being TRBD2 (5 bases). CDR3 length: 19 residues. Deletions cut 4 bases from V and 0 bases from J, with 22 bases between. Germline CDR1 reads SGHVS; CDR2 reads FQNEAQ. The CDR3 loop reads CASSSAGGGEYSSYNEQFF. CDR3 coding DNA: TGTGCCAGCAGCTCCGCGGGCGGAGGTGAATACAGCTCCTACAATGAGCAGTTCTTC.

The rearrangement uses TRBV28 and TRBJ1-4, with D tentatively TRBD1 (5 bases). This CDR3 is built from 16 residues. The V end lost 5 bases, the J end lost 5 bases, and 18 bases lay between the germline ends. Germline lookup yields CDR1 MDHEN and CDR2 SYDVKM. CDR3 loop: CASSPDTGVKNEKLFF. The CDR3 nucleotides are TGTGCCAGCAGTCCGGATACGGGGGTTAAAAATGAAAAACTGTTTTTT.

The chain is built from TRBV28 and TRBJ1-2; D may be TRBD1 (6 bases). V lost 5 bases and J 12 bases, leaving 25 bases between the germline ends. The CDR3 loop spans 15 amino acids. In germline, CDR1 is MDHEN, CDR2 SYDVKM. CDR3 in DNA: TGTGCCAGCAGTCCACCGGACAGCGAAATTTTCCTTCACACCTTC. Protein: CASSPPDSEIFLHTF.

This chain links TRBV20-1 with TRBJ1-1; a possible D gene is TRBD1 (5 bases). CDR3 size: 15 residues. Looked up from germline, CDR1 is DFQATT and CDR2 is SNEGSKA (reference sequence). V was pared by 1 base and J by 1 base, with 13 bases between. The CDR3 sequence is CSARGRDLTNTEAFF. CDR3 coding DNA: TGCAGTGCTAGAGGACGGGACCTAACGAACACTGAAGCTTTCTTT.

At least ten counts were recorded for this clonotype. The chain combines TRBV12-3 or TRBV12-4 with TRBJ1-2; the D is unclear. The germline V and J ends were trimmed by 6 bases and 8 bases, with 16 bases remaining between them. This CDR3 is built from 13 residues. The CDR3 region is CASRSGSETGYTF. The CDR3 DNA reads as TGTGCCAGCAGATCGGGGTCCGAGACAGGCTACACCTTC.

This clonotype has ten or more counts. This chain connects TRBV12-3 or TRBV12-4 to TRBJ1-5; D possibly corresponds to TRBD1 (5 bases). The V end was cut by 3 bases, the J end by 5 bases, with 17 bases between. This CDR3 comprises 16 residues. The CDR3 bases are TGTGCCAGCAGTTTCATGGCTGGGGGGGGAGATCAGCCCCAGCATTTT. This translates into CASSFMAGGGDQPQHF.